The 11 T cell receptor beta chains below all came from one sample that was sequenced in a study of T-cell reconstitution after alpha-beta-depleted transplantation in children. During its preparation, the TCRbeta library received unique molecular identifiers. TCRdb re-called the PCR reads through MiXCR, storing one row per CDR3 protein. The table has around 580,000 distinct CDR3 sequences, 25% to 30% seen once. The material sequenced was PBMCs, taken before TCRalphabeta/CD19-depleted stem cell transplant. These receptors all stem from a boy younger than two with Wiskott-Aldrich syndrome, due to receive a stem cell transplant.

This rearrangement joins TRBV28 to TRBJ2-2, with unresolved D. The CDR3 totals 11 residues. CDR1 is MDHEN and CDR2 is SYDVKM in the germline V gene. V lost 6 bases and J 8 bases, leaving 7 bases between the germline ends. CDR3 protein: CASRGRGELFF. CDR3 DNA sequence: TGTGCCAGCAGGGGCCGAGGGGAGCTGTTTTTT.

This clonotype occurred a few times. The CDR3 protein is CASSTLRQVSNQPQHF. CDR3 nucleotides: TGTGCCAGCAGTACCCTTCGACAGGTTAGCAATCAGCCCCAGCATTTT. The V gene is TRBV6-4, the J gene TRBJ1-5; D perhaps matches TRBD1 (6 bases). The CDR3 consists of 16 residues. V was cut by 5 bases and J by 0 bases, with 14 bases left in between. Germline values: CDR1 MRHNA, CDR2 SNTAGT.

The rearrangement uses TRBV12-3 or TRBV12-4 and TRBJ2-1, with TRBD1 identical over 11 bases. There are 15 residues in the CDR3. V shed 7 bases and J 6 bases; nucleotides not matched to a gene: 8. The CDR3 loop reads CASTSPGTGGNEQFF. The CDR3 nucleotides read TGTGCCAGCACCAGCCCAGGGACAGGGGGCAATGAGCAGTTCTTC.

This clonotype was observed a handful of times. The V gene is TRBV2, the J gene TRBJ2-1; 10 positions agree with TRBD2. CDR3 length equals 16 residues. Germline V gives CDR1 SNHLY, CDR2 FYNNEI. J gave up 7 bases and V 7 bases, and 13 bases lay outside the gene matches. The CDR3 DNA sequence: TGTGCCAGCACCGAACCTCGGACTAGCGGCCGGAATGAGCAGTTCTTC. It yields the protein CASTEPRTSGRNEQFF.

V and J are TRBV7-2 and TRBJ2-1; TRBD2 matches 11 bases. The CDR3 sequence is 19 residues long. J was trimmed by 1 base and V by 3 bases; bases with no gene match: 11. The germline V gene has CDR1 SGHTA and CDR2 FQGNSA. The CDR3 region has the DNA TGTGCCAGCAGCTTTAGTGGGCCTAGCGGGAGGAGGTCCTACAATGAGCAGTTCTTC. This translates into CASSFSGPSGRRSYNEQFF.

The J gene is TRBJ2-1, the V gene TRBV7-2, with D possibly TRBD2 on 5 matching bases. The CDR3 runs 16 residues. V shed 1 base and J shed 7 bases, with 17 bases lying between them. The V gene's germline CDR1 is SGHTA and CDR2 FQGNSA. CDR3 residues: CASSLELTTTRNEQFF. CDR3 bases: TGTGCCAGCAGCTTAGAGCTGACTACCACCCGGAATGAGCAGTTCTTC.

The V call is TRBV5-1, the J call TRBJ2-5; 10 bases fit TRBD2. With V trimmed by 4 bases and J by 3 bases, 3 bases remained unmatched. The CDR3 contains 14 residues. Germline values: CDR1 SGHRS, CDR2 YFSETQ. CDR3 amino acids: CASSPTSGKETQYF. The CDR3 DNA sequence: TGCGCCAGCAGCCCAACTAGCGGGAAAGAGACCCAGTACTTC.

The chain uses TRBV12-3 or TRBV12-4 and TRBJ1-5; D unclear. This CDR3 comprises 14 residues. V was clipped by 2 bases and J by 0 bases, with 5 bases between them. In DNA form, the CDR3 reads TGTGCCAGCAGTTTAACTGATAGCAATCAGCCCCAGCATTTT. Its protein product is CASSLTDSNQPQHF.

CDR3 in DNA: TGTGCCGGGGAGGCTAGCGGGAGTGGCGATACGCAGTATTTT. This gives the protein CAGEASGSGDTQYF. V gene TRBV2 combines with J gene TRBJ2-3; 10 bases agree with TRBD2. The J segment lost 6 bases and the V segment lost 11 bases, leaving 11 bases of the junction unmatched. CDR1 and CDR2 from the germline V gene are SNHLY and FYNNEI. The CDR3 length is 14 residues.

The CDR3 DNA follows: TGCAGTGCTACTCAGGGGAACACTGAAGCTTTCTTT. Amino acid sequence: CSATQGNTEAFF. The V call is TRBV20-1, the J call TRBJ1-1; perhaps TRBD1 as D (5 bases). The CDR3 is made up of 12 amino acids. Germline values: CDR1 DFQATT, CDR2 SNEGSKA (reference sequence). With 4 bases removed from V and 1 base from J, the gap between germline ends came to 7 bases.

The chain is built from TRBV20-1 and TRBJ2-2; TRBD2 is a possible D gene (5 bases). Germline V gene lookup returns CDR1 DFQATT and CDR2 SNEGSKA (reference sequence). There are 13 residues in the CDR3. V gave up 5 bases and J gave up 1 base, with 8 bases separating them. This chain's CDR3 is CSAVSGNTGELFF. CDR3 sequence (DNA): TGCAGTGCTGTGAGCGGGAACACCGGGGAGCTGTTTTTT.